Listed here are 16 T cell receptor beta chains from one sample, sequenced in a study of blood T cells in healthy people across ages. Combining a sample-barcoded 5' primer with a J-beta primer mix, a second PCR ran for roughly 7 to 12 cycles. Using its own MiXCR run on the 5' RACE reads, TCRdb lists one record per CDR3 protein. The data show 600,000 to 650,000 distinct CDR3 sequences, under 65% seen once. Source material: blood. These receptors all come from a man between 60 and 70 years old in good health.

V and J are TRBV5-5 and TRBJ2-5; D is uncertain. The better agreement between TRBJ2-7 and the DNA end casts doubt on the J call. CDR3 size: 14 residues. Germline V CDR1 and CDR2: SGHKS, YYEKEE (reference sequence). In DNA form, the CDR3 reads TGTGCCAGCAGCTTGGAGGGTGTAGGCTACGAGCAGTACTTC. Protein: CASSLEGVGYEQYF.

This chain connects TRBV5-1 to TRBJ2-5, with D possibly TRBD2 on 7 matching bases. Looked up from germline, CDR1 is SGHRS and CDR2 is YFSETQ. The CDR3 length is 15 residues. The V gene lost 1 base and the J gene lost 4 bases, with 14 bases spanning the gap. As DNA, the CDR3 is TGCGCCAGCAGCTTGATGGGGGGGCCGACAGAGACCCAGTACTTC. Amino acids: CASSLMGGPTETQYF.

CDR3: CATSAVTGAQETQYF. Here the CDR3 DNA reads TGTGCCACCAGTGCGGTGACGGGGGCCCAAGAGACCCAGTACTTC. This chain links TRBV24-1 with TRBJ2-5; D might be TRBD1 or TRBD2, each matching 6 bases. Germline V CDR1 and CDR2: KGHDR, SFDVKD. Trimming stripped 5 bases from V and 1 base from J, with 13 bases between. CDR3 length equals 15 residues.

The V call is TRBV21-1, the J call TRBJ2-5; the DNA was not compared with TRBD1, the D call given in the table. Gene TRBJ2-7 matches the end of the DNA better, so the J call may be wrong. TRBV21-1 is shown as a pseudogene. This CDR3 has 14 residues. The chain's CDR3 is CARSPRDRAYEQYF. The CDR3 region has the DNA TGTGCCAGATCGCCCCGGGACAGGGCCTACGAGCAGTACTTC.

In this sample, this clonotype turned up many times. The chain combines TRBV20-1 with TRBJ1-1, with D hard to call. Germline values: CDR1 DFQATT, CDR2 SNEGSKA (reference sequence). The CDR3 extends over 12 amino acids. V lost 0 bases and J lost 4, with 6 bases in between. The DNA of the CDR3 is TGCAGTGCTAGAGATGGCTTCACTGAAGCTTTCTTT. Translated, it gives CSARDGFTEAFF.

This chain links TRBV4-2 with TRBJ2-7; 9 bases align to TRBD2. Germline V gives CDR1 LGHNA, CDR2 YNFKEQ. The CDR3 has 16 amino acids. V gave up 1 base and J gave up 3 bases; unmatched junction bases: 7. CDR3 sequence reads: CASSQGGRGGSYEQYF. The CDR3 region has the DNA TGTGCCAGCAGCCAAGGGGGGCGGGGGGGCAGCTACGAGCAGTACTTC.

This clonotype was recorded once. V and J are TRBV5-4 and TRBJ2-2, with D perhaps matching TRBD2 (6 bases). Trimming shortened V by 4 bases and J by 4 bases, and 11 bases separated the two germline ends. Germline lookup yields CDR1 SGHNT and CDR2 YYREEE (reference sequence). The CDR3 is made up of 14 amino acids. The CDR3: CASSQWGVTGELFF. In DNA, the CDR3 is TGTGCCAGCAGCCAGTGGGGGGTCACCGGGGAGCTGTTTTTT.

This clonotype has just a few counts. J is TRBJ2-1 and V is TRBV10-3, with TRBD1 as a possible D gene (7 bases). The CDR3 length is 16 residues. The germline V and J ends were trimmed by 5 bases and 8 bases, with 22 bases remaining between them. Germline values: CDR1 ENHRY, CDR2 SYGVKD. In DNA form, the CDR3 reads TGTGCCATCAGTTTACGGGAGACAGGGATGGTGTATGAGCAGTTCTTC. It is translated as CAISLRETGMVYEQFF.

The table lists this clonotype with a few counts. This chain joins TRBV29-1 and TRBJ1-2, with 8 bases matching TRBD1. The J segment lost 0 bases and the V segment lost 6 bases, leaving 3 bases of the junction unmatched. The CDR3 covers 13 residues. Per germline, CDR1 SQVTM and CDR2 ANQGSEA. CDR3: CSVDRGANYGYTF. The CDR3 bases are TGCAGCGTCGACAGGGGAGCTAACTATGGCTACACCTTC.

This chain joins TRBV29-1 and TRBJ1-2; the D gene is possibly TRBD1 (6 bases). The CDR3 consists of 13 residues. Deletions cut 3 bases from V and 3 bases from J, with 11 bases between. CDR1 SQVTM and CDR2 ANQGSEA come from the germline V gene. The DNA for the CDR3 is TGCAGCGTTGAGGGGGGGGCCTACTATGGCTACACCTTC. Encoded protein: CSVEGGAYYGYTF.

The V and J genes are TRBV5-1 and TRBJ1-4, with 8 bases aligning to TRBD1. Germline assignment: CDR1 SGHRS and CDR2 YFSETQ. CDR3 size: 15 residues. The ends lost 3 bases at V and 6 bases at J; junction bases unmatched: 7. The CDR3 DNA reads TGCGCCAGCAGCTCGGAAGGACAGGGACATGAAAAACTGTTTTTT. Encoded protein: CASSSEGQGHEKLFF.

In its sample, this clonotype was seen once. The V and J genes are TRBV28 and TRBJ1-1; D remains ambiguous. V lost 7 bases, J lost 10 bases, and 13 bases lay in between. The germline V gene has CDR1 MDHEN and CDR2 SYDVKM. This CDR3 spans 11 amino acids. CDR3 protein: CASIRTGGAFF. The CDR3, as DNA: TGTGCCAGCATCCGGACCGGCGGAGCTTTCTTT.

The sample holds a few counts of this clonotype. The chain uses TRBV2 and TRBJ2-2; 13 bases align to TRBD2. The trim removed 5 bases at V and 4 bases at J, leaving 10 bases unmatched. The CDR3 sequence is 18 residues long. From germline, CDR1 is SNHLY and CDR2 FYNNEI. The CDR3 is CASSQILAGGPGTGELFF. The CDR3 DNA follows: TGTGCCAGCAGTCAAATACTAGCGGGGGGGCCGGGCACCGGGGAGCTGTTTTTT.

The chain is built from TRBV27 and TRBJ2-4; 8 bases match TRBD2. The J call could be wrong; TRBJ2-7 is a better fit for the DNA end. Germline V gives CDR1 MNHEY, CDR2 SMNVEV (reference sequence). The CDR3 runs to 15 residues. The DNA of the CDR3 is TGTGCCAGCAGCTTAAGCGGGAGTGCCCACTACGAGCAGTACTTC. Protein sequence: CASSLSGSAHYEQYF.

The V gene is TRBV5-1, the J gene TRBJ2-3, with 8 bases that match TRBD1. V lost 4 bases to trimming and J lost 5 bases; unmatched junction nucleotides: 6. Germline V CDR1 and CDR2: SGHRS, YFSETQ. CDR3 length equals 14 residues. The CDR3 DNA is TGCGCCAGCAGCCCAGGGGGCATACAAGATACGCAGTATTTT. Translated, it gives CASSPGGIQDTQYF.

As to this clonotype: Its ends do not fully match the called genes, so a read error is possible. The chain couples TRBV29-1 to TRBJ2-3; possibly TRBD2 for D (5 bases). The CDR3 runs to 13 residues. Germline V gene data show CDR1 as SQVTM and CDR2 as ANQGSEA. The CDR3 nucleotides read TGCAGCGTTGAAGACCCTAGCACAGAGACGCAGTATTTT. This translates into CSVEDPSTETQYF.